One sample yielded the 11 T cell receptor beta chains listed below, sequenced in a study of T cells in Graves' hyperthyroidism and ophthalmopathy. Amplification of TCR beta CDR3 regions was performed using RNA transcripts as template. HTBI primers were employed in a first-round RT-PCR of the TCR CDR3. TCRdb re-called the multiplex PCR reads with MiXCR, one entry per CDR3 protein. Of 340,000 or so distinct CDR3 sequences in the sample, about 21% are singletons; the top ten hold around half. The sample consisted of blood. The receptors stem from a woman in her 50s with Graves' hyperthyroidism.

This clonotype was observed at least ten times. J is TRBJ2-7 and V is TRBV30; TRBD1 matches 7 bases. CDR3 length: 11 residues. Trimming removed 5 bases from V and 2 bases from J; junction bases left unmatched: 0. Germline V gives CDR1 GTSNPN, CDR2 SVGIG (reference sequence). The CDR3: CAWDRAYEQYF. The CDR3 nucleotides read TGTGCCTGGGACAGGGCCTACGAGCAGTACTTC.

This clonotype was found a few times. This chain links TRBV5-8 with TRBJ2-2; 11 bases align to TRBD2. Per germline, CDR1 SGHTS and CDR2 YDEGEE. The length of the CDR3 is 16 residues. V lost 0 bases, J lost 5 bases, and 3 bases stayed unmatched. The DNA for the CDR3 is TGTGCCAGCAGCTTGGAACTAGCGGGAGATACCGGGGAGCTGTTTTTT. It specifies CASSLELAGDTGELFF. The variable domain in full, with the rest retrieved from reference TRBV5-8 and TRBJ2-2, is EAGVTQSPTHLIKTRGQQATLRCSPISGHTSVYWYQQALGLGLQFLLWYDEGEERNRGNFPPRFSGRQFPNYSSELNVNALELEDSALYLCASSLELAGDTGELFFGEGSRLTVL.

This clonotype was seen ten or more times. The V call is TRBV3-1, the J call TRBJ2-2; the D is unclear. CDR3 length equals 15 residues. The germline gives CDR1 LGHDT, CDR2 YNNKEL (reference sequence). The V end lost 2 bases, the J end lost 8 bases, and 15 bases lay between the germline ends. CDR3 bases: TGTGCCAGCAGCCAATCCACTCTCATGGGGGGGGAGCTGTTTTTT. This sequence encodes CASSQSTLMGGELFF.

The chain has TRBV20-1 and TRBJ1-1; D not certain. Trimming removed 5 bases at V and 2 bases at J, with 9 bases between. The CDR3 sequence is 12 residues long. Germline lookup yields CDR1 DFQATT and CDR2 SNEGSKA (reference sequence). CDR3 loop: CSAVRPNTEAFF. Written as DNA, the CDR3 is TGCAGTGCTGTTAGACCTAACACTGAAGCTTTCTTT.

This clonotype was counted at least ten times. The V gene is TRBV11-2, the J gene TRBJ2-2; the D is unclear. The CDR3 sequence is 14 residues long. Germline loops: CDR1 SGHAT, CDR2 FQNNGV. The V gene lost 4 bases and the J gene lost 5 bases, with 11 bases spanning the gap. The CDR3 spells CASSSRVVTGELFF. In DNA form, the CDR3 reads TGTGCCAGCAGCTCCCGTGTAGTTACCGGGGAGCTGTTTTTT. The entire variable domain, with the rest obtained from reference TRBV11-2 and TRBJ2-2, is as follows: EAGVAQSPRYKIIEKRQSVAFWCNPISGHATLYWYQQILGQGPKLLIQFQNNGVVDDSQLPKDRFSAERLKGVDSTLKIQPAKLEDSAVYLCASSSRVVTGELFFGEGSRLTVL.

This chain connects TRBV6-1 to TRBJ2-3; possibly TRBD1 or TRBD2 for D (5 bases each). V lost 7 bases and J lost 2, with 19 bases in between. The CDR3 is made up of 16 amino acids. Germline values: CDR1 MNHNS, CDR2 SASEGT. This CDR3 reads CASTGTPGRDTDTQYF. In DNA, the CDR3 is TGTGCCAGCACCGGAACTCCGGGACGGGACACAGATACGCAGTATTTT.

This clonotype was found many times. The chain combines TRBV7-6 with TRBJ2-3; 7 bases fit TRBD2. From germline, CDR1 is SGHVS and CDR2 FNYEAQ. Germline trimming cut 8 bases from V and 6 bases from J; bases unmatched to any gene: 14. This CDR3 has 15 amino acids. The CDR3 protein is CASGHRWGGADTQYF. The CDR3 region has the DNA TGTGCCAGCGGACATAGGTGGGGAGGGGCCGATACGCAGTATTTT.

This clonotype was detected a few times. The chain uses TRBV18 and TRBJ2-5; 9 nucleotides match TRBD1. V was clipped by 2 bases and J by 2 bases; unmatched bases: 6. This CDR3 is built from 16 residues. The germline CDR1 and CDR2 sequences are KGHSH and LQKENI. This CDR3 reads CASSPRQGGPQETQYF. The CDR3 nucleotides are TGTGCCAGCTCACCAAGACAGGGGGGGCCTCAAGAGACCCAGTACTTC.

The chain joins TRBV2 to TRBJ2-4; TRBD1 aligns across 9 bases. V lost 6 bases to trimming and J lost 12 bases; unmatched junction nucleotides: 6. The CDR3 spans 12 residues. CDR1 is SNHLY and CDR2 is FYNNEI in the germline V gene. The CDR3 is CASSLATGGQYF. CDR3 nucleotide sequence: TGTGCCAGCAGCTTAGCGACAGGGGGTCAGTACTTC.

This clonotype came up a few times. The chain combines TRBV5-1 with TRBJ2-7; tentatively, D is TRBD2 (6 bases). Germline V lookup: CDR1 SGHRS, CDR2 YFSETQ. The CDR3 runs 14 residues. V was clipped by 0 bases and J by 2 bases, with 9 bases between them. For the CDR3, the DNA is TGCGCCAGCAGCTTGGGGACTACCACCTACGAGCAGTACTTC. Protein: CASSLGTTTYEQYF.

This clonotype was picked up many times. The chain carries TRBV20-1 and TRBJ2-7; the match to TRBD2 covers 11 bases. Germline V gives CDR1 DFQATT, CDR2 SNEGSKA (reference sequence). The CDR3 runs to 16 residues. With 6 bases clipped from V and 2 bases from J, the junction kept 12 bases outside the gene matches. CDR3 nucleotides: TGCAGTGCCGATACCGGACTAGCGGGTATCGCCTACGAGCAGTACTTC. This gives the protein CSADTGLAGIAYEQYF.